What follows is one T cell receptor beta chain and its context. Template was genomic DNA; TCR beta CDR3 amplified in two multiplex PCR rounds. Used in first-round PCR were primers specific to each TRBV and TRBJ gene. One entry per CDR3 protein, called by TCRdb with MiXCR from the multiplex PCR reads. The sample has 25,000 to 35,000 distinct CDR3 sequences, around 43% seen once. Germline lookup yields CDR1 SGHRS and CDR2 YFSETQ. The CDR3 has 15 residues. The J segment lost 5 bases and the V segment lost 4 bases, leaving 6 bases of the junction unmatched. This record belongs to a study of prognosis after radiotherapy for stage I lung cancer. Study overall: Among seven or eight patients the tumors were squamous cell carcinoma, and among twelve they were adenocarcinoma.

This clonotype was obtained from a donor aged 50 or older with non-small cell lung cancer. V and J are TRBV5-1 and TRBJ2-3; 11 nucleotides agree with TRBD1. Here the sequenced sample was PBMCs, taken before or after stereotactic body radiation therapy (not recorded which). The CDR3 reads CASSRTGGEGDTQYF. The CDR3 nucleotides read TGCGCCAGCAGCCGGACAGGGGGCGAGGGAGATACGCAGTATTTT.